These 8 T cell receptor beta chains were all obtained from the same sample, sequenced in a study of blood T cell repertoires in COVID-19. Clones were read by immunoSEQ multiplex PCR, and TCRdb kept only the in-frame ones, dropping some. This table holds under 300,000 clones, 88% found once. The source material was peripheral blood. The receptors come from a middle-aged woman who had recovered from COVID-19.

The CDR3 sequence: CASTNGWGGDTEAFF. In DNA form, the CDR3 reads TGTGCCAGCACCAACGGTTGGGGCGGGGACACTGAAGCTTTCTTT. This chain links TRBV6-5 with TRBJ1-1, with D perhaps TRBD1 (5 bases). Germline lookup yields CDR1 MNHEY and CDR2 SVGAGI. This CDR3 has 15 amino acids. V was trimmed by 7 bases and J by 3 bases, leaving 18 bases between them.

This clone was detected only once. The chain uses TRBV6-6 and TRBJ1-5; 7 nucleotides align to TRBD1. The J segment lost 5 bases and the V segment lost 0 bases, leaving 7 bases of the junction unmatched. The germline V gene encodes CDR1 MNHNY and CDR2 SVGAGI (reference sequence). The CDR3 is 16 amino acids. CDR3 coding DNA: TGTGCCAGCAGTTACTCGGCAGGGGGTTTGGATCAGCCCCAGCATTTT. Translation: CASSYSAGGLDQPQHF.

The chain uses TRBV6-6 and TRBJ2-1, with TRBD1 identical over 8 bases. Germline CDR1 is MNHNY and CDR2 is SVGAGI (reference sequence). The J segment lost 7 bases and the V segment lost 8 bases, leaving 13 bases of the junction unmatched. The CDR3 runs to 15 residues. CDR3 DNA: TGTGCCAGCTCCGACGAATCGACAGGGGTGAATGAGCAGTTCTTC. Translating it yields CASSDESTGVNEQFF.

This sequence joins TRBV5-5 and TRBJ2-7, with D uncertain. Trimming left V 0 bases short and J 0 bases short, with 7 bases between. There are 14 residues in the CDR3. CDR1 is SGHKS and CDR2 is YYEKEE in the germline V gene (reference sequence). The CDR3 DNA is TGTGCCAGCAGCTTGGGAGGCGACTCCTACGAGCAGTACGTC. This gives the protein CASSLGGDSYEQYV.

Details on this clone: One end of the junction fails to match germline, which may point to a read error. The chain joins TRBV6-2 or TRBV6-3 to TRBJ1-5, with TRBD1 identical over 7 bases. Per the germline V gene, CDR1 is MNHEY and CDR2 is SVGEGT. CDR3 length equals 14 residues. Here the CDR3 reads CASSTDRVRQLQHF. CDR3 sequence (DNA): TGTGCCAGCAGCACCGACAGGGTCCGTCAGCTCCAGCATTTT.

The genes are TRBV29-1 and TRBJ1-1; the match to TRBD1 covers 9 bases. The ends lost 6 bases at V and 10 bases at J; junction bases unmatched: 9. The CDR3 has 12 residues. From germline, CDR1 is SQVTM and CDR2 ANQGSEA. The CDR3 sequence: CSVRQGVKGAFF. DNA of the CDR3: TGCAGCGTGAGACAGGGGGTAAAGGGAGCTTTCTTT. Together with reference TRBV29-1 and TRBJ1-1, the CDR3 gives the full variable domain: SAVISQKPSRDICQRGTSLTIQCQVDSQVTMMFWYRQQPGQSLTLIATANQGSEATYESGFVIDKFPISRPNLTFSTLTVSNMSPEDSSIYLCSVRQGVKGAFFGQGTRLTVV.

V and J are TRBV3-1 (or the pseudogene TRBV3-2) and TRBJ1-5; D might be TRBD1 (5 bases). V was clipped by 1 base and J by 3 bases, with 7 bases between them. There are 14 residues in the CDR3. Germline CDR1 LGHDT, CDR2 YNNKEL (reference sequence). CDR3 amino acids: CASSQGQNNQPQHF. CDR3 sequence (DNA): TGTGCCAGCAGCCAAGGACAGAACAATCAGCCCCAGCATTTT.

This chain links TRBV5-1 with TRBJ1-4; 8 nucleotides align to TRBD1. Germline loops: CDR1 SGHRS, CDR2 YFSETQ. Trimming removed 2 bases from V and 8 bases from J; junction bases left unmatched: 14. The CDR3 has 17 residues. The CDR3 here is CASSFGGPGQAGEKLFF. CDR3 sequence (DNA): TGCGCCAGCAGCTTCGGGGGCCCGGGACAGGCGGGAGAAAAACTGTTTTTT.